A selection of T cell receptor beta chains follows, all from one sample in a study of blood T cell repertoires in COVID-19. Clones were read by immunoSEQ multiplex PCR, and TCRdb kept only the in-frame ones, dropping some. The sample has approximately 100,000 clones, just under 85% seen once. Material for sequencing was peripheral blood. The receptor set was obtained from a man between 65 and 80 years old with acute or convalescent COVID-19. Each CDR3 is given without its conserved first and last residue. A D gene is named only where the DNA matches it firmly. Not all rows give a size; the values are once, few, many and, for expanded clones, a class.

cdr3_length: 11
j_call: TRBJ2-1
d_call: .
clone_size: .
v_call: TRBV14
cdr3_aa: ASSQQRDNEQF

cdr3_length: 12
j_call: TRBJ1-2
d_call: TRBD1
clone_size: .
v_call: TRBV27
cdr3_aa: ASSLRQGANGYT

cdr3_length: 12
j_call: TRBJ2-2
d_call: .
clone_size: .
v_call: TRBV7-2
cdr3_aa: ASSRGPDYGELF

cdr3_length: 10
j_call: TRBJ1-3
d_call: .
clone_size: once
v_call: TRBV9
cdr3_aa: ASSVDRNTIY

cdr3_length: 13
j_call: TRBJ2-1
d_call: .
clone_size: .
v_call: TRBV6-5
cdr3_aa: ATRDIGGSYNEQF

cdr3_length: 15
j_call: TRBJ1-1
d_call: TRBD1
clone_size: .
v_call: TRBV4-1
cdr3_aa: ASSPGQGTYRNTEAF

cdr3_length: 16
j_call: TRBJ2-1
d_call: TRBD2
clone_size: .
v_call: TRBV10-1
cdr3_aa: ASSESGAGGVSYNEQF

cdr3_length: 15
j_call: TRBJ2-2
d_call: .
clone_size: .
v_call: TRBV14
cdr3_aa: ASSQPRRRGNGGELF

cdr3_length: 15
j_call: TRBJ2-7
d_call: TRBD1
clone_size: once
v_call: TRBV14
cdr3_aa: ASSQGNRGRYSYEQY

cdr3_length: 12
j_call: TRBJ2-1
d_call: .
clone_size: .
v_call: TRBV29-1
cdr3_aa: SSALVSVRNEQF

cdr3_length: 13
j_call: TRBJ2-7
d_call: TRBD1
clone_size: .
v_call: TRBV6-5
cdr3_aa: ASSSRQGASYEQY

cdr3_length: 13
j_call: TRBJ2-3
d_call: TRBD2
clone_size: few
v_call: TRBV2
cdr3_aa: ASQTSGVGTDTQY

cdr3_length: 14
j_call: TRBJ1-2
d_call: TRBD1
clone_size: .
v_call: TRBV2
cdr3_aa: ASSDIGTGYDYGYT

cdr3_length: 10
j_call: TRBJ2-7
d_call: .
clone_size: .
v_call: TRBV15
cdr3_aa: ATSKAGGEQY

cdr3_length: 14
j_call: TRBJ1-5
d_call: .
clone_size: .
v_call: TRBV5-8
cdr3_aa: ASIGGNPLGNQPQH